What follows are 14 T cell receptor beta chains derived from one specimen sequenced in a study of identical twins. A single record per CDR3 protein comes from TCRdb applying MiXCR to the 5' RACE reads. The sample includes fewer than 250,000 distinct CDR3 sequences, about 7.5% of them seen just once. The sample was also reused in another study, on yellow fever vaccine responses in identical twins.

The material sequenced was memory (CD45RO+) T cells sorted from blood. All receptors come from a woman younger than 30 in good health.

In its sample, this clonotype was seen a few times. The chain uses TRBV18 and TRBJ1-1, with D possibly being TRBD1 (5 bases). V lost 2 bases and J 1 base, leaving 8 bases between the germline ends. Germline loops: CDR1 KGHSH, CDR2 LQKENI. The CDR3 runs to 14 residues. In DNA, the CDR3 is TGTGCCAGCTCACCAGGGGGAGCGAACACTGAAGCTTTCTTT. This gives the protein CASSPGGANTEAFF.

The chain uses TRBV5-1 and TRBJ2-7; TRBD2 matches 7 bases. Germline trimming cut 3 bases from V and 7 bases from J; bases unmatched to any gene: 16. Germline CDR1 and CDR2: SGHRS and YFSETQ. The CDR3 is made up of 16 amino acids. The CDR3 nucleotides read TGCGCCAGCAGCTCCACCACCGGGACTAAGTCTGGAGAGCAGTACTTC. Translated: CASSSTTGTKSGEQYF.

This clonotype was seen a handful of times. The gene calls are TRBV7-2 and TRBJ2-5; TRBD1 agrees at 7 bases. The trim removed 0 bases at V and 4 bases at J, leaving 11 bases unmatched. Per the germline V gene, CDR1 is SGHTA and CDR2 is FQGNSA. This CDR3 is 17 amino acids long. CDR3 sequence reads: CASSLARASRGTETQYF. CDR3 coding DNA: TGTGCCAGCAGCTTAGCGAGGGCCTCCAGGGGGACAGAGACCCAGTACTTC.

This clonotype was counted many times. In DNA, the CDR3 is TGTGCCATCAGTGCCCGGACAGGGCAGGACGAGCAGTACTTC. It codes for CAISARTGQDEQYF. V usage is TRBV10-3 and J usage is TRBJ2-7, with TRBD1 matching 8 bases. The V gene's germline CDR1 is ENHRY and CDR2 SYGVKD. The CDR3 extends over 14 amino acids. The V gene end was trimmed by 4 bases and the J gene end by 5 bases; junction bases not matched to a gene: 7.

This clonotype has more than one count but fewer than ten. This chain joins TRBV28 and TRBJ2-7, with 9 bases aligning to TRBD1. There are 15 residues in the CDR3. Germline lookup yields CDR1 MDHEN and CDR2 SYDVKM. V trimming: 6 bases; J trimming: 3 bases; junction bases outside the gene matches: 9. CDR3 DNA: TGTGCCAGCAGAGCCGACAGGGGGAACCTCTACGAGCAGTACTTC. It is translated as CASRADRGNLYEQYF.

Ten or more counts support this clonotype. V usage is TRBV20-1 and J usage is TRBJ1-5; 7 bases are shared with TRBD1. This CDR3 has 13 residues. V was clipped by 1 base and J by 7 bases; unmatched bases: 4. CDR1 is DFQATT, CDR2 SNEGSKA, per germline (reference sequence). CDR3 residues: CSARGTGQQPQHF. DNA for the CDR3: TGCAGTGCTAGAGGGACAGGTCAGCAGCCCCAGCATTTT.

Concerning this clonotype: A read error may be the cause here, since a much bigger clone is one base away. The genes are TRBV12-3 or TRBV12-4 and TRBJ2-3; 8 nucleotides line up with TRBD2. This CDR3 region has 14 residues. CDR3 DNA sequence: TGTGTCAGCAGTAGGACTAGCCTCACAGATACGCAGTATTTT. As protein: CVSSRTSLTDTQYF.

In this sample, this clonotype turned up many times. J is TRBJ2-7 and V is TRBV29-1; TRBD1 matches 12 bases. This CDR3 is built from 15 residues. Germline loops: CDR1 SQVTM, CDR2 ANQGSEA. Germline trimming cut 8 bases from V and 3 bases from J; bases unmatched to any gene: 11. The CDR3 DNA follows: TGCAGCACTCGCGAGGGGACAGGGGGCCTCTACGAGCAGTACTTC. Protein sequence: CSTREGTGGLYEQYF.

This clonotype was seen more than once but under ten times. V is TRBV24-1 and J is TRBJ1-5; no definite D call. Trimming stripped 4 bases from V and 2 bases from J, with 8 bases between. Germline V CDR1 and CDR2: KGHDR, SFDVKD. The CDR3 is 14 amino acids. CDR3 amino acids: CATSDPGRNQPQHF. CDR3 sequence (DNA): TGTGCCACCAGTGACCCTGGGCGCAATCAGCCCCAGCATTTT.

This clonotype was seen repeatedly, ten times or more. This rearrangement joins TRBV7-6 to TRBJ1-5; D is uncertain. The ends were cut back, 5 bases at V and 4 bases at J, with 12 bases in the middle. CDR3 length equals 14 residues. CDR1 and CDR2 from the germline V gene are SGHVS and FNYEAQ. CDR3 loop: CASSPRAENQPQHF. CDR3 sequence (DNA): TGTGCCAGCAGCCCCCGGGCAGAGAATCAGCCCCAGCATTTT.

The genes are TRBV7-2 and TRBJ1-2; no definite D call. CDR1 SGHTA and CDR2 FQGNSA come from the germline V gene. Trimming took off 5 bases at V and 4 bases at J, with 8 bases between the two ends. The CDR3 runs to 12 residues. The CDR3 region is CASSLYSYGYTF. Written as DNA, the CDR3 is TGTGCCAGCAGCCTGTACAGCTATGGCTACACCTTC.

This clonotype was picked up many times. The rearrangement links TRBV12-3 or TRBV12-4 to TRBJ1-1; D remains ambiguous. The CDR3 totals 15 residues. Trimming left V 7 bases short and J 1 base short, with 16 bases between. The CDR3 loop is CASIGGFMGNTEAFF. The CDR3 nucleotides are TGTGCCAGCATTGGCGGGTTTATGGGGAACACTGAAGCTTTCTTT.

The chain recombines TRBV7-6 with TRBJ2-1; 8 bases agree with TRBD2. With 5 bases clipped from V and 0 bases from J, the junction kept 18 bases outside the gene matches. The germline CDR1 and CDR2 sequences are SGHVS and FNYEAQ. This CDR3 is built from 20 residues. The chain's CDR3 is CASSLTQSGSLSPSYNEQFF. CDR3 bases: TGTGCCAGCAGCCTGACCCAGAGCGGGAGTTTAAGCCCCTCCTACAATGAGCAGTTCTTC.

This clonotype turned up a few times. The chain uses TRBV7-9 and TRBJ1-5; 8 bases agree with TRBD1. The CDR3 is made up of 15 amino acids. The J segment lost 0 bases and the V segment lost 3 bases, leaving 1 base of the junction unmatched. Germline values: CDR1 SEHNR, CDR2 FQNEAQ (reference sequence). Here the CDR3 DNA reads TGTGCCAGCAGCTTGACAGGGGATAGCAATCAGCCCCAGCATTTT. Protein: CASSLTGDSNQPQHF. Filled out from reference TRBV7-9 and TRBJ1-5, the complete variable domain reads DTGVSQNPRHKITKRGQNVTFRCDPISEHNRLYWYRQTLGQGPEFLTYFQNEAQLEKSRLLSDRFSAERPKGSFSTLEIQRTEQGDSAMYLCASSLTGDSNQPQHFGDGTRLSIL.